Following are 32 T cell receptor beta chains from one sample sequenced in a study of T-cell reconstitution after alpha-beta-depleted transplantation in children. Molecular barcoding with unique molecular identifiers was used for the TCRbeta library. TCRdb processed the PCR reads anew with MiXCR; each CDR3 protein has one entry. The sample has roughly 200,000 distinct CDR3 sequences; about 9.2% are singletons. Sequencing was performed on PBMCs from the stem cell graft donor, taken from the stem cell graft. The receptors were sampled from a human donor who donated a stem cell graft to a child with acute lymphoblastic leukemia.

This clonotype was counted between two and nine times. V and J are TRBV7-9 and TRBJ2-1, with D hard to call. Germline V gives CDR1 SEHNR, CDR2 FQNEAQ (reference sequence). V was clipped by 5 bases and J by 4 bases, with 15 bases between them. The CDR3 has 15 amino acids. DNA of the CDR3: TGTGCCAGCAGCAAACTTACTGGGTATTACAATGAGCAGTTCTTC. Translation: CASSKLTGYYNEQFF. Based on the CDR3 plus reference TRBV7-9 and TRBJ2-1, the full variable domain is DTGVSQNPRHKITKRGQNVTFRCDPISEHNRLYWYRQTLGQGPEFLTYFQNEAQLEKSRLLSDRFSAERPKGSFSTLEIQRTEQGDSAMYLCASSKLTGYYNEQFFGPGTRLTVL.

This clonotype showed up just a few times. The chain uses TRBV29-1 and TRBJ1-2; 8 positions match TRBD1. The ends lost 7 bases at V and 4 bases at J; junction bases unmatched: 8. This CDR3 has 13 amino acids. The germline V gene encodes CDR1 SQVTM and CDR2 ANQGSEA. The CDR3 loop reads CSAGTGGPYGYTF. CDR3 bases: TGCAGCGCCGGGACAGGAGGCCCCTATGGCTACACCTTC.

The genes are TRBV28 and TRBJ1-2; TRBD1 agrees at 7 bases. The V gene end was trimmed by 11 bases and the J gene end by 6 bases; junction bases not matched to a gene: 9. There are 12 residues in the CDR3. Germline values: CDR1 MDHEN, CDR2 SYDVKM. The CDR3 DNA is TGTGCCGGACGGGACAGTCAAAATGGCTACACCTTC. Protein sequence: CAGRDSQNGYTF.

The chain uses TRBV12-3 or TRBV12-4 and TRBJ1-3; D is undetermined. The CDR3 length is 13 residues. Trimming cost V 6 bases and J 0 bases, with 6 bases left between them. In nucleotides, the CDR3 is TGTGCCAGCAGAATTTCCTCTGGAAACACCATATATTTT. This codes for CASRISSGNTIYF.

This rearrangement joins TRBV6-2 or TRBV6-3 to TRBJ2-2; D is ambiguous. Trimming left V 2 bases short and J 5 bases short, with 9 bases between. The CDR3 length is 14 residues. Germline assignment: CDR1 MNHEY and CDR2 SVGEGT. In DNA, the CDR3 is TGTGCCAGCAGTTACGAAACAGCTACCGGGGAGCTGTTTTTT. Its protein product is CASSYETATGELFF.

This clonotype was detected only a few times. The chain combines TRBV5-1 with TRBJ1-5, with no clear D. V was shortened by 1 base and J by 7 bases, with 9 bases between the two germline ends. There are 13 residues in the CDR3. Germline V gives CDR1 SGHRS, CDR2 YFSETQ. Here the CDR3 DNA reads TGCGCCAGCAGCTTGTATGGAAGCCAGCCCCAGCATTTT. Encoded protein: CASSLYGSQPQHF.

In this sample, this clonotype turned up a few times. The V and J genes are TRBV7-8 and TRBJ2-7; D gene uncertain. Germline assignment: CDR1 SGHVS and CDR2 FQNEAQ. Trimming removed 5 bases from V and 3 bases from J, with 26 bases in between. The CDR3 spans 18 residues. The CDR3 protein is CASSPPRRQVRSLYEQYF. In DNA form, the CDR3 reads TGTGCCAGCAGCCCACCCCGCCGACAAGTTAGGAGCCTCTACGAGCAGTACTTC.

This rearrangement joins TRBV7-8 to TRBJ2-2; a weak D match, TRBD2 (6 bases). V shed 5 bases and J shed 6 bases, with 19 bases lying between them. The CDR3 has 16 residues. CDR1 and CDR2 (germline): SGHVS, FQNEAQ. CDR3 amino acids: CASSAVSGYFSGELFF. In DNA, the CDR3 is TGTGCCAGCAGCGCAGTTAGCGGTTATTTTTCCGGGGAGCTGTTTTTT.

The chain employs TRBV18 and TRBJ2-7; D ambiguous. CDR3 size: 15 residues. CDR1 is KGHSH and CDR2 is LQKENI in the germline V gene. Trimming cost V 4 bases and J 0 bases, with 13 bases left between them. CDR3 in amino acids: CASSQTDGNSYEQYF. In DNA form, the CDR3 reads TGTGCCAGCTCACAAACCGATGGCAACTCCTACGAGCAGTACTTC.

The CDR3 bases are TGCGCCAGCAGCTTGGGGGAGACGAGGACCATCTATGGCTACACCTTC. Translating gives CASSLGETRTIYGYTF. The chain joins TRBV5-1 to TRBJ1-2; no definite D call. Between the trimmed V and J ends, which lost 0 bases and 4 bases, there was a span of 16 bases. Germline values: CDR1 SGHRS, CDR2 YFSETQ. The CDR3 runs to 16 residues.

In this sample, this clonotype turned up many times. This chain links TRBV12-3 or TRBV12-4 with TRBJ1-1; D is possibly TRBD1 (6 bases). The CDR3 spans 15 residues. V lost 1 base and J lost 0, with 9 bases in between. In DNA form, the CDR3 reads TGTGCCAGCAGTTTAGGGACAGTCATGAACACTGAAGCTTTCTTT. This codes for CASSLGTVMNTEAFF.

This clonotype was recorded many times. J is TRBJ2-5 and V is TRBV12-3 or TRBV12-4; 7 nucleotides line up with TRBD2. The CDR3 sequence is 14 residues long. Losses at the gene ends were 3 bases for V and 13 bases for J; bases not matched to a gene: 14. The CDR3 is CASSFGGETKAVYF. The CDR3 DNA is TGTGCCAGCAGTTTTGGGGGGGAAACTAAAGCCGTGTACTTC.

This clonotype was detected only a few times. The V call is TRBV27, the J call TRBJ1-2; tentative D call: TRBD1 (5 bases). Deletions cut 5 bases from V and 6 bases from J, with 13 bases between. Germline V gene data show CDR1 as MNHEY and CDR2 as SMNVEV (reference sequence). This CDR3 is built from 13 residues. The chain's CDR3 is CASSAGRGNGYTF. CDR3 DNA sequence: TGTGCCAGCAGTGCGGGGCGTGGAAATGGCTACACCTTC.

At least ten counts were recorded for this clonotype. This sequence joins TRBV7-9 and TRBJ1-2; unclear D gene. Trimming pared 5 bases from V and 8 bases from J, leaving 21 bases between. CDR1 is SEHNR, CDR2 FQNEAQ, per germline (reference sequence). The CDR3 contains 15 residues. CDR3 sequence: CASSPQVPSMEGYTF. DNA of the CDR3: TGTGCCAGCAGCCCCCAGGTGCCTTCTATGGAGGGCTACACCTTC.

The chain links TRBV12-3 or TRBV12-4 to TRBJ2-7, with a weak D call TRBD1 (6 bases). V was pared by 4 bases and J by 0 bases, with 13 bases between. The CDR3 contains 15 residues. The chain's CDR3 is CASSSNTGSSYEQYF. In DNA form, the CDR3 reads TGTGCCAGCAGTTCAAACACAGGGAGCTCCTACGAGCAGTACTTC.

This clonotype turned up a few times. This chain connects TRBV20-1 to TRBJ2-4; possible D gene TRBD1, 6 bases. The CDR3 is made up of 14 amino acids. Germline V gene lookup returns CDR1 DFQATT and CDR2 SNEGSKA (reference sequence). V lost 2 bases, J lost 3 bases, and 11 bases lay in between. The CDR3 nucleotides are TGCAGTGCTAGATGGGAACAGGGCAAAAACATTCAGTACTTC. It specifies CSARWEQGKNIQYF.

As regards this clonotype: One junction end disagrees with the germline gene, perhaps due to a read error. V usage is TRBV5-6 and J usage is TRBJ2-1; D possibly corresponds to TRBD1 (6 bases). The germline V gene has CDR1 SGHDT and CDR2 YYEEEE. The CDR3 totals 14 residues. Here the CDR3 reads CASSAGGQNNKQFF. CDR3 coding DNA: TGTGCCAGCAGCGCTGGCGGACAGAACAATAAGCAGTTCTTC. The whole variable domain, remainder taken from reference TRBV5-6 and TRBJ2-1, is DAGVTQSPTHLIKTRGQQVTLRCSPKSGHDTVSWYQQALGQGPQFIFQYYEEEERQRGNFPDRFSGHQFPNYSSELNVNALLLGDSALYLCASSAGGQNNKQFFGPGTRLTVL.

This clonotype came up many times. The chain is built from TRBV6-5 and TRBJ2-7; 8 nucleotides line up with TRBD2. Germline CDR1 MNHEY, CDR2 SVGAGI. V was pared by 7 bases and J by 1 base, with 9 bases of the junction left unmatched. CDR3 length: 15 residues. CDR3 coding DNA: TGTGCCAGCACCCATCACGGGAGGGGATCCTACGAGCAGTACTTC. Translating it yields CASTHHGRGSYEQYF.

There are many counts of this clonotype. This chain connects TRBV4-3 to TRBJ2-1, with D perhaps TRBD1 (5 bases). The V and J ends lost 3 bases and 0 bases respectively, with 12 bases between them. This CDR3 region has 16 residues. From germline, CDR1 is LGHNA and CDR2 YSLEER. The CDR3 DNA reads TGCGCCAGCAGCCAGCGACAGACAAACTCCTACAATGAGCAGTTCTTC. Its protein is CASSQRQTNSYNEQFF.

V and J are TRBV25-1 and TRBJ1-2, with 7 bases lining up with TRBD1. Germline assignment: CDR1 MGHDK and CDR2 SYGVNS. Trimming at V came to 0 bases and at J to 3 bases, leaving 16 bases not matched to a gene. The CDR3 runs 19 residues. The CDR3 region is CASSEYIPRKGARDYGYTF. The DNA for the CDR3 is TGTGCCAGCAGTGAATATATACCCCGGAAGGGGGCAAGAGACTATGGCTACACCTTC.

This clonotype was seen a few times. V and J are TRBV6-5 and TRBJ2-2; TRBD2 is a possible D gene (5 bases). V lost 5 bases to trimming and J lost 6 bases, with 16 bases between them. This CDR3 spans 15 amino acids. The V gene's germline CDR1 is MNHEY and CDR2 SVGAGI. This CDR3 is CASSRGPSQPGELFF. In DNA, the CDR3 is TGTGCCAGCAGTCGAGGGCCATCCCAGCCCGGGGAGCTGTTTTTT.

The V gene is TRBV11-2, the J gene TRBJ2-3, with 10 bases aligning to TRBD2. Per the germline V gene, CDR1 is SGHAT and CDR2 is FQNNGV. This CDR3 contains 17 residues. V lost 0 bases, J lost 6 bases, and 9 bases stayed unmatched. In DNA form, the CDR3 reads TGTGCCAGCAGCTTAGAGACCAGCGGGGGGGCCTTGGATACGCAGTATTTT. This gives the protein CASSLETSGGALDTQYF.

This clonotype was detected only a few times. CDR3 sequence: CASSQELNFGEQETQYF. CDR3 DNA sequence: TGCGCCAGCAGCCAAGAATTGAACTTCGGGGAGCAAGAGACCCAGTACTTC. The chain links TRBV4-3 to TRBJ2-5, with D perhaps matching TRBD2 (5 bases). Looked up from germline, CDR1 is LGHNA and CDR2 is YSLEER. V lost 0 bases to trimming and J lost 2 bases, with 16 bases between them. The CDR3 loop spans 17 amino acids.

The table lists this clonotype with a few counts. The chain has TRBV29-1 and TRBJ2-3, with 12 nucleotides matching TRBD2. The CDR3 is made up of 15 amino acids. Germline CDR1 is SQVTM and CDR2 is ANQGSEA. The V segment lost 6 bases and the J segment 0 bases; nucleotides outside the gene matches: 4. The CDR3 coding sequence is TGCAGCGTCACCGGGACTAGCGGGAGCACAGATACGCAGTATTTT. The encoded protein is CSVTGTSGSTDTQYF.

This clonotype showed up many times. The V gene is TRBV24-1, the J gene TRBJ2-7; tentative D call: TRBD1 (6 bases). The CDR3 sequence is 16 residues long. Looked up from germline, CDR1 is KGHDR and CDR2 is SFDVKD. With 2 bases removed from V and 3 bases from J, the gap between germline ends came to 16 bases. The CDR3 region is CATSDSSRGHRYEQYF. Here the CDR3 DNA reads TGTGCCACCAGTGATTCCTCCAGGGGCCACCGCTACGAGCAGTACTTC.

In its sample, this clonotype was seen many times. The CDR3 loop reads CSVGTSKSGELFF. CDR3 sequence (DNA): TGCAGCGTTGGGACTAGCAAGTCCGGGGAGCTGTTTTTT. V and J are TRBV29-1 and TRBJ2-2, with TRBD2 matching over 8 bases. V lost 4 bases, J lost 6 bases, and 4 bases stayed unmatched. CDR3 length: 13 residues. Germline CDR1 and CDR2: SQVTM and ANQGSEA.

There are a few counts of this clonotype. J is TRBJ2-7 and V is TRBV20-1, with D maybe TRBD1 (6 bases). From germline, CDR1 is DFQATT and CDR2 SNEGSKA (reference sequence). The CDR3 is 13 residues long. The germline V and J ends were trimmed by 3 bases and 3 bases, with 12 bases remaining between them. The CDR3 nucleotides read TGCAGTGCTAGCCGGGACAAGGACTACGAGCAGTACTTC. Amino acids: CSASRDKDYEQYF.

This clonotype has a count of ten or more. V gene TRBV3-1 combines with J gene TRBJ2-7; D perhaps matches TRBD2 (5 bases). The germline V gene has CDR1 LGHDT and CDR2 YNNKEL (reference sequence). This CDR3 is built from 14 residues. V lost 6 bases and J lost 5, with 17 bases in between. The CDR3 DNA reads TGTGCCAGCAGTCCCCTGTCGGGGTTCGACGAGCAGTACTTC. Translated: CASSPLSGFDEQYF.

The chain recombines TRBV12-3 or TRBV12-4 with TRBJ1-1; 7 bases line up with TRBD1. Germline trimming cut 5 bases from V and 12 bases from J; bases unmatched to any gene: 12. This CDR3 is built from 13 residues. CDR3 in DNA: TGTGCCAGCAGTCCAGAGCCAGACAGGGCAACTTTCTTT. It specifies CASSPEPDRATFF.

This clonotype was seen ten or more times. The chain is built from TRBV12-3 or TRBV12-4 and TRBJ2-5; D is uncertain. V dropped 2 bases and J dropped 5 bases, with 6 bases sitting between them. The CDR3 length is 12 residues. The CDR3 coding sequence is TGTGCCAGCAGTTTACTGGAGGAGACCCAGTACTTC. It translates to CASSLLEETQYF.

At least ten counts were recorded for this clonotype. This chain links TRBV12-3 or TRBV12-4 with TRBJ1-1, with D possibly matching TRBD1 (6 bases). The ends were cut back, 3 bases at V and 5 bases at J, with 13 bases in the middle. The CDR3 sequence is 14 residues long. The CDR3 loop reads CASSFLVQGTEAFF. The CDR3 coding sequence is TGTGCCAGCAGTTTCTTGGTTCAGGGGACTGAAGCTTTCTTT.

This clonotype was recorded many times. The gene calls are TRBV7-9 and TRBJ2-1, with 9 bases aligning to TRBD2. The trim removed 5 bases at V and 3 bases at J, leaving 8 bases unmatched. This CDR3 spans 16 amino acids. The germline CDR1 and CDR2 sequences are SEHNR and FQNEAQ (reference sequence). The CDR3 is CASSARLAVIYNEQFF. In nucleotides, the CDR3 is TGTGCCAGCAGCGCCAGACTAGCGGTGATCTACAATGAGCAGTTCTTC.